These 29 T cell receptor beta chains came from one sample sequenced in a study of Ad26.COV2.S vaccination and SARS-CoV-2 variants. The sample's treatment: roughly 20 received Ad26.COV2.S at low or high dose, single or two shots; five or six received placebo; per-sample allocation not given. Sampling took place 63 days after the first vaccine or placebo injection. Profiled with immunoSEQ multiplex PCR; TCRdb holds only in-frame clones, not every one. The table records 300,000 to 350,000 clones, approximately 80% of them present only once. The source material was peripheral blood, sampled in a trial of Ad26.COV2.S vaccine versus placebo. Every receptor here comes from a person aged 18-65 years who received the Ad26.COV2.S COVID-19 vaccine or a placebo.

This clone is a singleton in its sample. The rearrangement uses TRBV5-1 and TRBJ2-1; D may correspond to TRBD1 or TRBD2 (6 bases each). The CDR3 is made up of 14 amino acids. V was trimmed by 4 bases and J by 9 bases, leaving 17 bases between them. Germline CDR1 reads SGHRS; CDR2 reads YFSETQ. This chain's CDR3 is CASSIRGQLGEQFF. For the CDR3, the DNA is TGCGCCAGCAGCATCCGGGGGCAGTTAGGTGAGCAGTTCTTC.

V is TRBV5-4 and J is TRBJ2-3; 8 nucleotides line up with TRBD2. This CDR3 spans 16 amino acids. In germline, CDR1 is SGHNT, CDR2 YYREEE (reference sequence). V lost 4 bases to trimming and J lost 0 bases; unmatched junction nucleotides: 7. The CDR3 DNA is TGTGCCAGCAGCCGAACTAGCGGCCTGAGCACAGATACGCAGTATTTT. Its protein is CASSRTSGLSTDTQYF.

The chain joins TRBV19 to TRBJ1-3; D not certain. Germline V gives CDR1 LNHDA, CDR2 SQIVND (reference sequence). V shed 7 bases and J shed 2 bases, with 21 bases lying between them. The CDR3 covers 17 residues. CDR3 residues: CASTILRGRVAGNTIYF. CDR3 DNA sequence: TGTGCCAGTACCATTCTGCGTGGGAGAGTGGCTGGAAACACCATATATTTT.

V is TRBV18 and J is TRBJ1-4, with D unresolved. V lost 1 base to trimming and J lost 5 bases, with 11 bases between them. Per the germline V gene, CDR1 is KGHSH and CDR2 is LQKENI. This CDR3 comprises 15 residues. The CDR3 sequence: CASSPQRVPNEKLFF. DNA for the CDR3: TGTGCCAGCTCACCACAGAGGGTACCGAATGAAAAACTGTTTTTT.

The chain uses TRBV29-1 and TRBJ1-2; 8 bases match TRBD1. The CDR3 loop spans 13 amino acids. V lost 4 bases and J lost 8; bases outside the gene matches: 9. Germline lookup yields CDR1 SQVTM and CDR2 ANQGSEA. This chain's CDR3 is CSVGEDRVGGYTF. The CDR3 DNA follows: TGCAGCGTTGGAGAGGACAGGGTCGGCGGCTACACCTTC.

V gene TRBV6-6 combines with J gene TRBJ1-5, with no clear D. The germline V gene has CDR1 MNHNY and CDR2 SVGAGI (reference sequence). The germline V and J ends were trimmed by 7 bases and 5 bases, with 12 bases remaining between them. The CDR3 has 13 residues. Here the CDR3 reads CASNAGGDQPQHF. CDR3 nucleotide sequence: TGTGCCAGCAACGCCGGCGGTGATCAGCCCCAGCATTTT.

This chain uses TRBV2 with TRBJ2-7; D might be TRBD1 (5 bases). Germline CDR1 and CDR2: SNHLY and FYNNEI. The CDR3 runs 16 residues. The V end lost 4 bases, the J end lost 0 bases, and 16 bases lay between the germline ends. CDR3 protein: CASSALWQGLSYEQYF. The CDR3 nucleotides are TGTGCCAGCAGTGCTCTATGGCAGGGCCTCTCCTACGAGCAGTACTTC. The full variable domain, completed using reference TRBV2 and TRBJ2-7, is EPEVTQTPSHQVTQMGQEVILRCVPISNHLYFYWYRQILGQKVEFLVSFYNNEISEKSEIFDDQFSVERPDGSNFTLKIRSTKLEDSAMYFCASSALWQGLSYEQYFGPGTRLTVT.

The chain joins TRBV5-4 to TRBJ2-3; the D is unclear. The CDR3 is 15 amino acids. The V end lost 4 bases, the J end lost 0 bases, and 12 bases lay between the germline ends. In germline, CDR1 is SGHNT, CDR2 YYREEE (reference sequence). CDR3: CASSTPGRSTDTQYF. Written as DNA, the CDR3 is TGTGCCAGCAGCACCCCCGGACGGAGCACAGATACGCAGTATTTT.

V gene TRBV3-1 (or the pseudogene TRBV3-2) combines with J gene TRBJ1-1; 7 nucleotides line up with TRBD1. The trim removed 2 bases at V and 5 bases at J, leaving 8 bases unmatched. The CDR3 runs 15 residues. From germline, CDR1 is LGHDT and CDR2 YNNKEL (reference sequence). CDR3 in DNA: TGTGCCAGCAGCCAAAGGTCAGGGGGTTCTACTGAAGCTTTCTTT. It codes for CASSQRSGGSTEAFF.

CDR3 DNA: TGTGCCAGCAGCTTAGATATACGTGAAGCTTTCTTT. Translated: CASSLDIREAFF. The chain combines TRBV11-3 with TRBJ1-1; D is ambiguous. The germline CDR1 and CDR2 sequences are SGHNT and YENEEA. V lost 0 bases and J 7 bases, leaving 6 bases between the germline ends. The length of the CDR3 is 12 residues.

The V call is TRBV5-6, the J call TRBJ1-3; D unresolved. V dropped 0 bases and J dropped 0 bases, with 4 bases sitting between them. CDR3 length: 14 residues. Germline CDR1 SGHDT, CDR2 YYEEEE. DNA for the CDR3: TGTGCCAGCAGCTTGGCAGGCTCTGGAAACACCATATATTTT. This sequence encodes CASSLAGSGNTIYF.

V is TRBV3-1 (or the pseudogene TRBV3-2) and J is TRBJ1-4, with D possibly matching TRBD1 (6 bases). Trimming took off 1 base at V and 5 bases at J, with 11 bases between the two ends. Germline lookup yields CDR1 LGHDT and CDR2 YNNKEL (reference sequence). This CDR3 has 15 residues. In DNA, the CDR3 is TGTGCCAGCAGCCAAGTCCCGGACAGCAATGAAAAACTGTTTTTT. Amino acids: CASSQVPDSNEKLFF.

The rearrangement joins TRBV18 to TRBJ1-5; D remains ambiguous. The germline V gene has CDR1 KGHSH and CDR2 LQKENI. V lost 2 bases, J lost 5 bases, and 13 bases lay in between. This CDR3 has 15 residues. CDR3 coding DNA: TGTGCCAGCTCACCAGAGGTTGGGGAAGATCAGCCCCAGCATTTT. It encodes CASSPEVGEDQPQHF.

The chain links TRBV2 to TRBJ2-7; possibly TRBD1 for D (5 bases). The CDR3 is made up of 12 amino acids. Germline CDR1 reads SNHLY; CDR2 reads FYNNEI. The V end was cut by 10 bases, the J end by 3 bases, with 13 bases between. CDR3 bases: TGTGCCACAGGGTTCGGTTACTACGAGCAGTACTTC. Protein product: CATGFGYYEQYF. Supplemented by reference TRBV2 and TRBJ2-7, the full variable domain reads EPEVTQTPSHQVTQMGQEVILRCVPISNHLYFYWYRQILGQKVEFLVSFYNNEISEKSEIFDDQFSVERPDGSNFTLKIRSTKLEDSAMYFCATGFGYYEQYFGPGTRLTVT.

The chain couples TRBV10-1 to TRBJ2-3, with TRBD1 matching over 9 bases. Trimming at V came to 2 bases and at J to 3 bases, leaving 0 bases not matched to a gene. Germline assignment: CDR1 WNHNN and CDR2 SYGVQD (reference sequence). There are 14 residues in the CDR3. The CDR3 nucleotides are TGCGCCAGCAGTGAGGGACAGGGGACAGATACGCAGTATTTT. Its protein is CASSEGQGTDTQYF.

The gene calls are TRBV6-6 and TRBJ1-3, with a tentative D call TRBD1 (6 bases). CDR3 length: 15 residues. Deletions cut 9 bases from V and 3 bases from J, with 18 bases between. CDR1 and CDR2 from the germline V gene are MNHNY and SVGAGI (reference sequence). The CDR3 sequence: CASTRDTNFGNTIYF. CDR3 in DNA: TGTGCCAGTACACGGGACACCAATTTTGGAAACACCATATATTTT.

The chain carries TRBV7-2 and TRBJ2-5, with D perhaps matching TRBD1 (5 bases). There are 15 residues in the CDR3. V lost 5 bases and J 2 bases, leaving 15 bases between the germline ends. CDR1 is SGHTA and CDR2 is FQGNSA in the germline V gene. The DNA of the CDR3 is TGTGCCAGCAGCATCACCTGGGGCAGGCAAGAGACCCAGTACTTC. This translates into CASSITWGRQETQYF.

This chain uses TRBV5-4 with TRBJ2-1, with a possible D match to TRBD2 (6 bases). The CDR3 extends over 15 amino acids. Trimming left V 1 base short and J 6 bases short, with 14 bases between. Germline V gene data show CDR1 as SGHNT and CDR2 as YYREEE (reference sequence). The CDR3 loop reads CASSLSPGEANEQFF. CDR3 DNA: TGTGCCAGCAGCTTGAGTCCCGGGGAGGCCAATGAGCAGTTCTTC. Looking up the rest from reference TRBV5-4 and TRBJ2-1 gives the full variable domain: ETGVTQSPTHLIKTRGQQVTLRCSSQSGHNTVSWYQQALGQGPQFIFQYYREEENGRGNFPPRFSGLQFPNYSSELNVNALELDDSALYLCASSLSPGEANEQFFGPGTRLTVL.

This rearrangement joins TRBV6-2 or TRBV6-3 to TRBJ1-5; D possibly corresponds to TRBD1 (5 bases). V was cut by 5 bases and J by 8 bases, with 10 bases left in between. Germline CDR1 and CDR2: MNHEY and SVGEGT. The CDR3 length is 12 residues. The CDR3 sequence is CASSRRGEPQHF. As DNA, the CDR3 is TGTGCCAGCAGTCGAAGGGGTGAGCCCCAGCATTTT.

The genes are TRBV7-9 and TRBJ2-1; 9 bases map to TRBD2. There are 15 residues in the CDR3. CDR1 is SEHNR and CDR2 is FQNEAQ in the germline V gene (reference sequence). Trimming took 3 bases from V and 2 from J; bases not matched to a gene: 2. CDR3 sequence: CASSFRLAAYNEQFF. Here the CDR3 DNA reads TGTGCCAGCAGCTTCCGACTAGCGGCCTACAATGAGCAGTTCTTC.

V gene TRBV7-9 combines with J gene TRBJ1-5; D gene unclear. The CDR3 is made up of 13 amino acids. CDR1 is SEHNR and CDR2 is FQNEAQ in the germline V gene (reference sequence). The ends were cut back, 5 bases at V and 7 bases at J, with 12 bases in the middle. The CDR3 loop is CASSRPGEQPQHF. CDR3 nucleotide sequence: TGTGCCAGCAGCCGCCCCGGGGAGCAGCCCCAGCATTTT.

J is TRBJ1-1 and V is TRBV6-5, with D unclear. The V gene's germline CDR1 is MNHEY and CDR2 SVGAGI. The CDR3 runs to 12 residues. Trimming left V 9 bases short and J 6 bases short, with 14 bases between. The CDR3 DNA follows: TGTGCCAGTTTCCGTGGGAGCGCTGAAGCTTTCTTT. As protein: CASFRGSAEAFF.

The J gene is TRBJ2-2, the V gene TRBV3-1 (or the pseudogene TRBV3-2); TRBD1 matches 8 bases. The CDR3 consists of 15 residues. The V gene's germline CDR1 is LGHDT and CDR2 YNNKEL (reference sequence). The V gene end was trimmed by 4 bases and the J gene end by 4 bases; junction bases not matched to a gene: 5. CDR3 sequence reads: CASSRQGISTGELFF. The CDR3, as DNA: TGTGCCAGCAGCCGACAGGGGATTAGCACCGGGGAGCTGTTTTTT.

The genes are TRBV5-4 and TRBJ1-4, with D possibly matching TRBD1 (6 bases). Trimming left V 4 bases short and J 7 bases short, with 11 bases between. Germline V gene data show CDR1 as SGHNT and CDR2 as YYREEE (reference sequence). The CDR3 runs 13 residues. This CDR3 reads CASSVDSSEKLFF. CDR3 sequence (DNA): TGTGCCAGCAGCGTGGACAGTAGTGAAAAACTGTTTTTT.

This chain joins TRBV4-1 and TRBJ2-3; tentative D call: TRBD2 (6 bases). With 1 base removed from V and 6 bases from J, the gap between germline ends came to 20 bases. CDR1 MGHRA and CDR2 YSYEKL come from the germline V gene. CDR3 size: 17 residues. CDR3 in DNA: TGCGCCAGCAGCCAAGGGATAGCGGCGTCCCGCCCGGATACGCAGTATTTT. It translates to CASSQGIAASRPDTQYF.

The chain uses TRBV5-1 and TRBJ1-6, with 8 bases lining up with TRBD1. This CDR3 contains 16 residues. Trimming at V came to 4 bases and at J to 9 bases, leaving 12 bases not matched to a gene. Germline CDR1 reads SGHRS; CDR2 reads YFSETQ. CDR3 region: CASSLSPTGDSSPLHF. As DNA, the CDR3 is TGCGCCAGCAGCCTAAGCCCGACAGGGGACAGTTCACCCCTCCACTTT.

In nucleotides, the CDR3 is TGTGCCAGCGGGGCGGGGAACACCGGGGAGCTGTTTTTT. It is translated as CASGAGNTGELFF. The gene calls are TRBV2 and TRBJ2-2; D is tentatively TRBD1 or TRBD2 (5 bases each). CDR1 and CDR2 from the germline V gene are SNHLY and FYNNEI. The CDR3 runs 13 residues. The V end was cut by 8 bases, the J end by 1 base, with 8 bases between.

CDR3 DNA sequence: TGTGCCAGCTCAGCACAACAGGGGGCGAACACCGGGGAGCTGTTTTTT. Its protein product is CASSAQQGANTGELFF. The J gene is TRBJ2-2, the V gene TRBV18, with 8 bases matching TRBD1. V gave up 5 bases and J gave up 0 bases; unmatched junction bases: 5. CDR3 size: 16 residues. CDR1 is KGHSH and CDR2 is LQKENI in the germline V gene.

The chain has TRBV5-1 and TRBJ1-6; D remains ambiguous. CDR3 length: 14 residues. Germline values: CDR1 SGHRS, CDR2 YFSETQ. V was cut by 0 bases and J by 10 bases, with 11 bases left in between. CDR3 sequence: CASSLEADGSPLHF. In DNA form, the CDR3 reads TGCGCCAGCAGCTTGGAAGCAGACGGCTCACCCCTCCACTTT.